A selection of T cell receptor beta chains follows, all from one sample in a study of T cells in Graves' hyperthyroidism and ophthalmopathy. TCRdb reprocessed the multiplex PCR reads with MiXCR, giving one entry per CDR3 protein. The table records 400,000 to 600,000 distinct CDR3 sequences, around 21% of them present only once. The sequencing sample was made of blood. These TCRs come from a man aged 18 to 35 with Graves' hyperthyroidism. CDR3s include the opening cysteine and the closing phenylalanine or tryptophan. D genes are given only for firm matches. Clone size, where shown, is once, few, many, or a class for clones that have expanded.

v_call,j_call,d_call,clone_size,cdr3_aa,cdr3_nt
TRBV11-2,TRBJ1-1,.,many,CASSPGVEAFF,TGTGCCAGCAGCCCCGGGGTTGAAGCTTTCTTT
TRBV12-3/TRBV12-4,TRBJ1-5,.,few,CASSLGLIKGRSQHF,TGTGCCAGCAGTCTCGGACTCATAAAAGGAAGGTCCCAGCATTTT
TRBV6-2/TRBV6-3,TRBJ2-2,.,many,CASSYVGIVNTGELFF,TGTGCCAGCAGTTACGTAGGGATAGTGAACACCGGGGAGCTGTTTTTT
TRBV12-3/TRBV12-4,TRBJ1-5,.,.,CASSLGTVAYSNQPQHF,TGTGCCAGCAGCCTAGGAACAGTTGCTTATAGCAATCAGCCCCAGCATTTT
TRBV7-6,TRBJ2-5,TRBD2,many,CASSLAGGYETQYF,TGTGCCAGCAGCTTAGCGGGGGGGTATGAGACCCAGTACTTC
TRBV5-8,TRBJ2-7,.,many,CASYRVHEQYF,TGTGCCAGCTACAGGGTCCACGAGCAGTACTTC
TRBV12-3/TRBV12-4,TRBJ1-1,.,.,CASSTGTSEAFF,TGTGCCAGCAGTACCGGGACATCTGAAGCTTTCTTT
TRBV24-1,TRBJ1-2,TRBD1,many,CATSDLSGTVGGGYTF,TGTGCCACCAGTGATTTGTCCGGGACAGTTGGAGGGGGCTACACCTTC
TRBV20-1,TRBJ1-2,TRBD1,.,CSASTGVNYGYTF,TGCAGTGCTAGTACAGGGGTGAACTATGGCTACACCTTC
TRBV6-1,TRBJ2-2,TRBD1,many,CASAMRGHTGELFF,TGTGCCAGCGCCATGAGGGGGCACACCGGGGAGCTGTTTTTT
TRBV20-1,TRBJ1-2,.,.,CSASVVTLYGYTF,TGCAGTGCTAGCGTTGTGACACTTTATGGCTACACCTTC
TRBV28,TRBJ2-5,TRBD1,many,CASSSYHRGQETQYF,TGTGCCAGCAGTTCGTACCACAGGGGCCAAGAGACCCAGTACTTC
TRBV19,TRBJ1-2,.,many,CASSPAWIPVGGYTF,TGTGCCAGTAGTCCGGCGTGGATCCCGGTTGGCGGCTACACCTTC
TRBV2,TRBJ2-7,.,many,CASSASLSYYEQYF,TGTGCCAGCAGTGCGAGTTTATCTTACTACGAGCAGTACTTC
TRBV20-1,TRBJ2-7,TRBD2,many,CSARGSGLAVHEQYF,TGCAGTGCTAGAGGTTCGGGACTAGCTGTCCACGAGCAGTACTTC
TRBV7-2,TRBJ1-5,TRBD1,.,CASSLGWTGDPSSNQPQHF,TGTGCCAGCAGCTTAGGCTGGACAGGGGACCCATCTAGCAATCAGCCCCAGCATTTT
TRBV19,TRBJ1-5,.,many,CASSIGVLRSLYNQPQHF,TGTGCCAGTAGTATAGGGGTCCTCCGATCCCTTTACAATCAGCCCCAGCATTTT
TRBV19,TRBJ1-2,.,many,CASWDIYGYTF,TGTGCCAGCTGGGACATCTATGGCTACACCTTC
TRBV28,TRBJ2-7,.,few,CASSQTQGINEQYF,TGTGCCAGCAGTCAGACACAGGGTATCAACGAGCAGTACTTC
TRBV28,TRBJ1-2,TRBD1,.,CASRLTGGAGYTF,TGTGCCAGCAGGCTCACAGGGGGCGCAGGCTACACCTTC
TRBV6-1,TRBJ1-2,.,few,CASTQDPGYGYTF,TGTGCCAGCACCCAGGACCCGGGCTATGGCTACACCTTC
TRBV27,TRBJ2-5,.,few,CASSLGETPQETQYF,TGTGCCAGCAGTTTAGGAGAGACACCTCAAGAGACCCAGTACTTC
TRBV20-1,TRBJ1-1,.,few,CSASLNKMNTEAFF,TGCAGTGCTAGTTTGAACAAGATGAACACTGAAGCTTTCTTT
TRBV28,TRBJ1-2,.,many,CASSFSTTIYGYTF,TGTGCCAGCAGTTTCTCAACCACAATCTATGGCTACACCTTC
TRBV7-2,TRBJ2-5,TRBD2,.,CASSVTSAGTQYF,TGTGCCAGCAGCGTAACTAGCGCGGGGACCCAGTACTTC
TRBV4-1,TRBJ2-5,.,few,CASSQATVETQYF,TGCGCCAGCAGCCAAGCCACTGTTGAGACCCAGTACTTC
TRBV28,TRBJ2-7,.,many,CASKRSHEQYF,TGTGCCAGCAAAAGATCTCACGAGCAGTACTTC
TRBV11-2,TRBJ1-3,TRBD1,.,CASSLEGGGGGNTIYF,TGTGCCAGCAGCTTAGAAGGAGGGGGCGGTGGAAACACCATATATTTT
TRBV11-1,TRBJ1-5,TRBD1,many,CASSLEAGGSGQPQHF,TGTGCCAGCAGCCTAGAGGCAGGGGGCAGTGGTCAGCCCCAGCATTTT
TRBV6-1,TRBJ1-1,.,.,CASTGRRRENTEAFF,TGTGCCAGCACGGGACGTAGGCGGGAGAACACTGAAGCTTTCTTT
TRBV12-3/TRBV12-4,TRBJ2-2,.,many,CASYTGTGELFF,TGTGCCAGCTACACGGGCACCGGGGAGCTGTTTTTT
TRBV6-5,TRBJ2-7,.,many,CASNPGTPYEQYF,TGTGCCAGCAATCCTGGGACCCCCTACGAGCAGTACTTC
TRBV6-1,TRBJ2-2,.,few,CASSDLRNTGELFF,TGTGCCAGCAGTGATCTAAGGAACACCGGGGAGCTGTTTTTT
TRBV28,TRBJ2-5,.,many,CASSLPRVETQYF,TGTGCCAGCAGTTTACCCAGGGTCGAGACCCAGTACTTC
TRBV12-3/TRBV12-4,TRBJ1-5,TRBD1,many,CASSLGTGFNQPQHF,TGTGCCAGCAGCCTGGGGACAGGGTTCAATCAGCCCCAGCATTTT
TRBV2,TRBJ2-7,TRBD2,.,CASRGLAGEFSYEQYF,TGTGCCAGCCGAGGACTAGCGGGGGAATTTTCCTACGAGCAGTACTTC
TRBV28,TRBJ1-1,.,.,CASSRHEAFF,TGTGCCAGCAGTAGGCATGAAGCTTTCTTT
TRBV12-3/TRBV12-4,TRBJ1-1,.,many,CASSDRHNTEAFF,TGTGCCAGCAGTGACAGGCACAACACTGAAGCTTTCTTT
TRBV29-1,TRBJ1-2,.,.,CSVGRSKSDGYAF,TGCAGCGTTGGTCGGTCCAAGAGTGACGGCTACGCCTTC
TRBV24-1,TRBJ1-5,.,many,CATSDLRLEGDQPQHF,TGTGCCACCAGTGATTTGCGGCTAGAGGGAGATCAGCCCCAGCATTTT
TRBV13,TRBJ2-3,.,.,CASSPRGGSTDTQYF,TGTGCCAGCAGCCCCAGAGGGGGTAGCACAGATACGCAGTATTTT